This T cell receptor (beta chain) comes out of a study of T cell responses to AZD1222 COVID-19 vaccine. The trim removed 2 bases at V and 6 bases at J, leaving 12 bases unmatched. CDR1 and CDR2 from the germline V gene are SGHVS and FQNEAQ. The length of the CDR3 is 17 residues. Assay used: immunoSEQ multiplex PCR; TCRdb lists only in-frame clones, some missing. The table records some 170,000 clones, roughly 91% of them present only once. Sequences were derived from peripheral blood, sampled 28 days after the second dose of the MenACWY control vaccine. The chain carries TRBV7-8 and TRBJ2-7; 11 nucleotides agree with TRBD2. The sequence was obtained from an adult who received the MenACWY meningococcal vaccine as a control. The CDR3 DNA is TGTGCCAGCAGCTTACCTGCTGGGTCTAGCGGGGGGTTCGAGCAGTACTTC. Translated, it gives CASSLPAGSSGGFEQYF.